This T cell receptor beta chain was identified during a study of blood T cell repertoires in COVID-19. Study overall: Some COVID-19 samples were acute and others convalescent; all came from the United States, Italy and Spain.

Assay used: immunoSEQ multiplex PCR; TCRdb lists only in-frame clones, some missing. Here the sample spans 280,000 or so clones, 85% being singletons. The CDR3 loop spans 17 amino acids. V shed 4 bases, J shed 2 bases, and the junction held 12 bases outside the gene matches. Germline V gene data show CDR1 as KGHSH and CDR2 as LQKENI. Sequencing was performed on PBMCs or T cells enriched from blood (not recorded which). The chain has TRBV18 and TRBJ2-3; 7 positions match TRBD2. The clonotype was recovered from a woman aged 50 to 60 who had recovered from COVID-19. DNA for the CDR3: TGTGCCAGCTCACTCGCAACTCAGAGCGGGAACACAGATACGCAGTATTTT. This translates into CASSLATQSGNTDTQYF.